The rows below give T cell receptor beta chains drawn from one sample of a study of T cell responses to AZD1222 COVID-19 vaccine. Method: immunoSEQ multiplex PCR; TCRdb's copy keeps in-frame clones and lacks some. In the table there are about 110,000 clones, about 92% of which are singletons. The material sequenced was peripheral blood, taken 28 days after the second AZD1222 dose. The receptors come from an adult who received the AZD1222 COVID-19 vaccine. CDR3s include the opening cysteine and the closing phenylalanine or tryptophan. A D gene is named only where the DNA matches it firmly. Some rows have no size entry. The others give once, few or many, or a class for an expanded clone.

D gene,clone size,J gene,V gene,CDR3 DNA,CDR3 protein
-,-,TRBJ1-4,TRBV7-8,TGTGCCAGCAGCTTAGAACGAGGAAGGGAAAAACTGTTTTTT,CASSLERGREKLFF
TRBD2,-,TRBJ2-2,TRBV5-4,TGTGCCAGCAGCTCACTAGCGGGGGGCGCCACCGGGGAGCTGTTTTTT,CASSSLAGGATGELFF
TRBD2,-,TRBJ2-7,TRBV5-1,TGCGCCAGCAGCAAAACGGGGGGGTCCTACGAGCAGTACTTC,CASSKTGGSYEQYF
TRBD1,many,TRBJ1-1,TRBV5-1,TGCGCCAGCAGCTTGGCCTTAGGACAGGGGTCTAAGGGCACTGAAGCTTTCTTT,CASSLALGQGSKGTEAFF
TRBD1,-,TRBJ2-7,TRBV7-9,TGTGCCAGCAGCTTAGCCGGGACAGGGTTTCACGAGCAGTACTTC,CASSLAGTGFHEQYF
-,-,TRBJ2-7,TRBV7-8,TGTGCCAGCAGCTTCGTCACTTTTGGGAGCGAGCAGTACTTC,CASSFVTFGSEQYF
TRBD2,-,TRBJ2-2,TRBV9,TGTGCCAGCAAGACGGGAGGCGGGAACACCGGGGAGCTGTTTTTT,CASKTGGGNTGELFF
-,-,TRBJ2-2,TRBV3-1/TRBV3-2,TGTGCCAGCAACCATCGCGGTCCGAGCACCGGGGAGCTGTTTTTT,CASNHRGPSTGELFF
-,-,TRBJ2-6,TRBV5-6,TGTGCCAGCAGCTCTCTCAGGGGAACCCTCCGCTCTGGGGCCAACGTCCTGACTTTC,CASSSLRGTLRSGANVLTF
-,-,TRBJ1-6,TRBV5-4,TGTGCCAGCAGCTCGACCAGCTCCCTTCACCCCCTCCACTTT,CASSSTSSLHPLHF
TRBD1,-,TRBJ1-5,TRBV2,TGTGCCAGCAGCGCGGACAGGGCTACTTTCCAGCATTTT,CASSADRATFQHF
-,-,TRBJ2-2,TRBV7-3,TGTGCCAGCAGCTGGGCCAACGGGGAGCTGTTTTTT,CASSWANGELFF
TRBD1,-,TRBJ1-1,TRBV5-1,TGCGCCAGCAGCTCAGCCGGGACAGGGGGCACTGAAGCTTTCTTT,CASSSAGTGGTEAFF
TRBD2,-,TRBJ2-7,TRBV27,TGTGCCACCCCGTGGGGGGGAGAGGGAGAGCAGTACTTC,CATPWGGEGEQYF
TRBD2,-,TRBJ2-1,TRBV2,TGTGCCAGCAGTGAATCAGCGGGGGGGGCAGGCGAGCAGTTCTTC,CASSESAGGAGEQFF
TRBD1,-,TRBJ1-6,TRBV24-1,TGTGCCACTTCGGGACAGGGGGATTCACCCCTCCACTTT,CATSGQGDSPLHF
TRBD1,-,TRBJ1-2,TRBV28,TGTGCCAGCAGTTTTCGGTATGTTGACAGGGCCTATGGCTACACCTTC,CASSFRYVDRAYGYTF
-,-,TRBJ2-6,TRBV7-6,TGTGCCAGCAGCTTAGAAGAGGGCTCTGGGGCCAACGTCCTGACTTTC,CASSLEEGSGANVLTF
TRBD1,-,TRBJ1-2,TRBV7-2,TGTGCCAGCAGCCCCCAGGGACAGGGAATTTCACGTGGCTACACCTTC,CASSPQGQGISRGYTF
-,-,TRBJ1-1,TRBV24-1,TGTGCCACCAGTGATTCGGGAGACACTGAAGCTTTCTTT,CATSDSGDTEAFF
-,once,TRBJ1-4,TRBV27,TGTGCCAGCAGCTCCAGGAGCCGTAATGAAAAACTGTTTTTT,CASSSRSRNEKLFF
-,-,TRBJ2-7,TRBV7-9,TGTGCCAGCAGCCCCCCGTGGGGCGAGCAGTACTTC,CASSPPWGEQYF
TRBD1,-,TRBJ1-6,TRBV7-2,TGTGCCAGCAGGCGGACAGGGGGCGCGGGGTCACCCCTCCACTTT,CASRRTGGAGSPLHF
TRBD2,once,TRBJ2-3,TRBV3-1/TRBV3-2,TGTGCCAGCAGCCCCCGAGGGAGCGGGGGGGCAGATGGGACAGATACGCAGTATTTT,CASSPRGSGGADGTDTQYF
TRBD1,few,TRBJ1-2,TRBV7-3,TGTGCCAGCAGCCGGGGACAGGGAGTAGGCTACACCTTC,CASSRGQGVGYTF
-,-,TRBJ2-5,TRBV5-1,TGCGCCAGCAGCAACGGGGTCGGGGAGACCCAGTACTTC,CASSNGVGETQYF